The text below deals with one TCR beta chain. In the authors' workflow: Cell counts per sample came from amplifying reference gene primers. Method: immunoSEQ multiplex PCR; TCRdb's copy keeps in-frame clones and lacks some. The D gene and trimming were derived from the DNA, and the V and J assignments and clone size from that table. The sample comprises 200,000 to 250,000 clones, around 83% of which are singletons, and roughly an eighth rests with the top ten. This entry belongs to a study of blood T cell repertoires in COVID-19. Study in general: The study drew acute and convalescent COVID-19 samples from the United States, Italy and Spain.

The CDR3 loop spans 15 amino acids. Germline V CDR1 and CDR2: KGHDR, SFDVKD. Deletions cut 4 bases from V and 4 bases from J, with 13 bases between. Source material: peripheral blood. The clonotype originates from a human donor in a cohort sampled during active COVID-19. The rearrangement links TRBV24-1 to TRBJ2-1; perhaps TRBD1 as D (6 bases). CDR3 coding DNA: TGTGCCACCAGTGACAAGGGGACAAATTACAATGAGCAGTTCTTC. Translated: CATSDKGTNYNEQFF.